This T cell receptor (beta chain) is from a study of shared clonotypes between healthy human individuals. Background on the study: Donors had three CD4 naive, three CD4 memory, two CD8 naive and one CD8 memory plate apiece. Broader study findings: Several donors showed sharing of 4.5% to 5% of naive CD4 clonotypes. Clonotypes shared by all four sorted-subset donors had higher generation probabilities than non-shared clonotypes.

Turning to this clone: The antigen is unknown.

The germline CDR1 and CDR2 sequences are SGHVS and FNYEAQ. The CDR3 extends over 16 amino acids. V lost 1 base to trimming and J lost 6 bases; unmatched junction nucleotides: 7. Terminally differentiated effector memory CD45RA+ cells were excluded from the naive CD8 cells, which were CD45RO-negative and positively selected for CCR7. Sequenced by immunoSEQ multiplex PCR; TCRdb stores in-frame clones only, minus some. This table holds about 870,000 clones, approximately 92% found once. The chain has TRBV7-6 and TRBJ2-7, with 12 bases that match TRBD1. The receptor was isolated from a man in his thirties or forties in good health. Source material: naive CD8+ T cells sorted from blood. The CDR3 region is CASSLVPGQGAPEQYF. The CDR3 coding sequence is TGTGCCAGCAGCTTAGTCCCGGGACAGGGGGCTCCCGAGCAGTACTTC.